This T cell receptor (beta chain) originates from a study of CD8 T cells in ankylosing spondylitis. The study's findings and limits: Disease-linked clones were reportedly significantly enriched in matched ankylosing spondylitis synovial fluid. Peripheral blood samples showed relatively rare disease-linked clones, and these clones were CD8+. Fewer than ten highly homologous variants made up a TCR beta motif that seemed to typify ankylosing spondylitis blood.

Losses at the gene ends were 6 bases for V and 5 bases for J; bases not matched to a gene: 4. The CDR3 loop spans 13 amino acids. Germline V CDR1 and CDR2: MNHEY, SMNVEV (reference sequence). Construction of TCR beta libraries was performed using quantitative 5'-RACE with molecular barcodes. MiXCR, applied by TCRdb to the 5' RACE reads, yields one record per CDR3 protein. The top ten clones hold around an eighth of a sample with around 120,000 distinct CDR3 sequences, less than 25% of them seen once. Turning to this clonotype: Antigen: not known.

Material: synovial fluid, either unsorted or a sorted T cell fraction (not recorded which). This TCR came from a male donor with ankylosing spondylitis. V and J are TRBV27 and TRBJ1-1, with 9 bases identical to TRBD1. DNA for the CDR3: TGTGCCAGCAGGACAGGGGGTTGGACTGAAGCTTTCTTT. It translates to CASRTGGWTEAFF.